Listed here are 8 T cell receptor beta chains from one sample, sequenced in a study of blood T cell repertoires in COVID-19. This table comes from immunoSEQ multiplex PCR, and its TCRdb copy is limited to in-frame clones, with some not included. The sample records about 410,000 clones, roughly 91% being singletons. The sequencing sample was made of PBMCs or T cells enriched from blood (not recorded which). These receptors were collected from a woman aged 25 to 39 who had recovered from COVID-19.

This clone showed up just once. This chain joins TRBV2 and TRBJ1-1; D is possibly TRBD1 (5 bases). The CDR3 spans 13 residues. The germline CDR1 and CDR2 sequences are SNHLY and FYNNEI. V was trimmed by 3 bases and J by 1 base, leaving 6 bases between them. DNA of the CDR3: TGTGCCAGCAGTGAGGGGCCGAACACTGAAGCTTTCTTT. The encoded protein is CASSEGPNTEAFF.

CDR3 DNA sequence: TGTGCCACCAGTGACATAACAGGGAATGAGCAGTTCTTC. Translated, it gives CATSDITGNEQFF. V usage is TRBV24-1 and J usage is TRBJ2-1; possibly TRBD1 for D (6 bases). The V gene lost 4 bases and the J gene lost 7 bases, with 10 bases spanning the gap. Germline V gene sequence: CDR1 KGHDR, CDR2 SFDVKD. There are 13 residues in the CDR3.

V gene TRBV19 combines with J gene TRBJ1-5, with D possibly TRBD1 on 5 matching bases. CDR3 size: 14 residues. Germline V gene data show CDR1 as LNHDA and CDR2 as SQIVND (reference sequence). Trimming shortened V by 1 base and J by 5 bases, and 9 bases separated the two germline ends. In DNA form, the CDR3 reads TGTGCCAGTAGTATAGGGTGGGGGGATCAGCCCCAGCATTTT. It encodes CASSIGWGDQPQHF.

The V call is TRBV12-3 or TRBV12-4, the J call TRBJ1-2; D remains ambiguous. CDR3 length: 13 amino acids. Trimming removed 1 base from V and 8 bases from J, with 11 bases in between. Written as DNA, the CDR3 is TGTGCCAGCAGTTTAGTCCTAACCTCAGGCTACACCTTC. It specifies CASSLVLTSGYTF.

The CDR3 nucleotides are TGTGCCAGCAGCTTAGTCACGGGGAGCTCTGGAAACACCATATATTTT. This translates into CASSLVTGSSGNTIYF. V usage is TRBV7-9 and J usage is TRBJ1-3, with unresolved D. Trimming took off 1 base at V and 0 bases at J, with 10 bases between the two ends. This CDR3 spans 16 amino acids. Germline values: CDR1 SEHNR, CDR2 FQNEAQ (reference sequence).

The chain carries TRBV28 and TRBJ1-5; D gene ambiguous. The CDR3 extends over 14 amino acids. V was shortened by 10 bases and J by 0 bases, with 13 bases between the two germline ends. In germline, CDR1 is MDHEN, CDR2 SYDVKM. The CDR3 loop is CANGGQNSNQPQHF. The CDR3, as DNA: TGTGCCAACGGAGGGCAAAATAGCAATCAGCCCCAGCATTTT. The whole variable domain, filled in from reference TRBV28 and TRBJ1-5, reads DVKVTQSSRYLVKRTGEKVFLECVQDMDHENMFWYRQDPGLGLRLIYFSYDVKMKEKGDIPEGYSVSREKKERFSLILESASTNQTSMYLCANGGQNSNQPQHFGDGTRLSIL.

V and J are TRBV27 and TRBJ2-7; 8 bases match TRBD1. The V segment lost 5 bases and the J segment 3 bases; nucleotides outside the gene matches: 9. CDR1 and CDR2 (germline): MNHEY, SMNVEV (reference sequence). The CDR3 extends over 15 amino acids. CDR3 sequence (DNA): TGTGCCAGCAGTCCGCTTGGGGGGACAGGCTACGAGCAGTACTTC. This sequence encodes CASSPLGGTGYEQYF.

This chain joins TRBV2 and TRBJ2-1; TRBD2 aligns across 9 bases. The CDR3 is 13 residues long. CDR1 and CDR2 from the germline V gene are SNHLY and FYNNEI. Trimming cost V 7 bases and J 11 bases; bases outside gene matches: 9. The CDR3 bases are TGTGCCAGCAATTTGGCGGGGGGGCCACAGCAGTTCTTC. Residues: CASNLAGGPQQFF. Drawing the rest from reference TRBV2 and TRBJ2-1, the complete variable domain is EPEVTQTPSHQVTQMGQEVILRCVPISNHLYFYWYRQILGQKVEFLVSFYNNEISEKSEIFDDQFSVERPDGSNFTLKIRSTKLEDSAMYFCASNLAGGPQQFFGPGTRLTVL.